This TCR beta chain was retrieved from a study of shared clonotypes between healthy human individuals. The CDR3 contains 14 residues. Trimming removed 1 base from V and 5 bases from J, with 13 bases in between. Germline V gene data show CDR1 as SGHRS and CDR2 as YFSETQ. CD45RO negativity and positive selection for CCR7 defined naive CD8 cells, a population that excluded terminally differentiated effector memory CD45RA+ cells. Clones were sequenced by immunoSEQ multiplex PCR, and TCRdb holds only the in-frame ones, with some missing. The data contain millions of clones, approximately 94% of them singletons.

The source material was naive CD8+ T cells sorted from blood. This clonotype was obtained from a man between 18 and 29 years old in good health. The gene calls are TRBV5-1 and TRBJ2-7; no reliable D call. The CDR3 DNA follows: TGCGCCAGCAGCTTGTGGGGTTTTAAGGACGAGCAGTACTTC. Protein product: CASSLWGFKDEQYF.